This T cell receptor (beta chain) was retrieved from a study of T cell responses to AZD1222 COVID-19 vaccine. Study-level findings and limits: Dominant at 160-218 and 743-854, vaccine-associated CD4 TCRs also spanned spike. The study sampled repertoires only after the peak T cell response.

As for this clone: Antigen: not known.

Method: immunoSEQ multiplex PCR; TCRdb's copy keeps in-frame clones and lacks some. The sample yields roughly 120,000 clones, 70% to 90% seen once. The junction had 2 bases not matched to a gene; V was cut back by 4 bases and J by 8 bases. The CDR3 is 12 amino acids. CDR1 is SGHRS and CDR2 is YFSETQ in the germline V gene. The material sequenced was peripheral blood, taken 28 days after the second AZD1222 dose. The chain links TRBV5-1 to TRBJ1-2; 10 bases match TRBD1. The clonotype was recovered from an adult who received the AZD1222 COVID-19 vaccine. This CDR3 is CASSGTGEGYTF. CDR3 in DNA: TGCGCCAGCAGCGGGACAGGGGAAGGCTACACCTTC.